These 29 T cell receptor beta chains came from one sample sequenced in a study of T cells after yellow fever vaccination. MiXCR was run by TCRdb on the 5' RACE reads, yielding one entry per CDR3 protein. The table includes some 400,000 distinct CDR3 sequences, 15% to 20% detected once. This specimen was PBMCs, taken before the yellow fever booster vaccination. The receptors were gathered from a man aged 18 to 29 who received the YFV17D yellow fever vaccine.

The chain employs TRBV5-4 and TRBJ1-2; 9 bases line up with TRBD1. J lost 8 bases, V lost 5 bases, and 10 bases had no gene match. The V gene's germline CDR1 is SGHNT and CDR2 YYREEE (reference sequence). CDR3 length: 14 residues. This CDR3 reads CASRQAGTGTGYTF. CDR3 nucleotide sequence: TGTGCCAGCAGGCAGGCCGGGACAGGGACCGGCTACACCTTC.

The chain joins TRBV20-1 to TRBJ2-1; possibly TRBD1 for D (6 bases). The CDR3 sequence is 17 residues long. The V gene's germline CDR1 is DFQATT and CDR2 SNEGSKA (reference sequence). V dropped 0 bases and J dropped 9 bases, with 24 bases sitting between them. CDR3 region: CSARDRRFGGARGEQFF. The CDR3, as DNA: TGCAGTGCTAGAGATCGGCGGTTTGGGGGCGCGAGAGGTGAGCAGTTCTTC.

This clonotype was seen a few times. The CDR3 DNA is TGTGCCAGCAGCTTAGTCACCCTCGGGGGAGGGACTGAAGCTTTCTTT. The encoded protein is CASSLVTLGGGTEAFF. The rearrangement links TRBV7-6 to TRBJ1-1, with D possibly being TRBD1 (5 bases). The CDR3 spans 16 residues. The V gene lost 1 base and the J gene lost 5 bases, with 17 bases spanning the gap. Germline V gene sequence: CDR1 SGHVS, CDR2 FNYEAQ.

This clonotype has just a few counts. The V gene is TRBV20-1, the J gene TRBJ2-2; D gene ambiguous. The CDR3 runs to 15 residues. Germline V CDR1 and CDR2: DFQATT, SNEGSKA (reference sequence). The ends were cut back, 3 bases at V and 5 bases at J, with 16 bases in the middle. This chain's CDR3 is CSARKEGILTGELFF. In DNA form, the CDR3 reads TGCAGTGCTAGGAAAGAAGGGATTCTGACCGGGGAGCTGTTTTTT.

This clonotype was seen at least ten times. V and J are TRBV20-1 and TRBJ2-5, with D uncertain. Germline CDR1 is DFQATT and CDR2 is SNEGSKA (reference sequence). This CDR3 spans 12 amino acids. V gave up 6 bases and J gave up 5 bases, with 13 bases separating them. The CDR3 is CSARTPGETQYF. CDR3 bases: TGCAGTGCCCGGACCCCCGGGGAGACCCAGTACTTC.

V is TRBV6-2 or TRBV6-3 and J is TRBJ2-7; tentatively, D is TRBD1 (6 bases). This CDR3 contains 18 residues. Trimming left V 6 bases short and J 1 base short, with 25 bases between. The germline V gene encodes CDR1 MNHEY and CDR2 SVGEGT. CDR3 DNA: TGTGCCAGCAGCCTAAGACAACAGGGCGAACCCTCGTCCTACGAGCAGTACGTC. Its translation is CASSLRQQGEPSSYEQYV.

This clonotype was seen only a few times. The chain has TRBV12-3 or TRBV12-4 and TRBJ1-6; tentatively, D is TRBD1 (6 bases). Trimming removed 5 bases from V and 11 bases from J, with 19 bases in between. The CDR3 is made up of 15 amino acids. The CDR3 sequence is CASSLDGGPSTPLHF. CDR3 bases: TGTGCCAGCAGTCTCGACGGGGGGCCCAGTACACCCCTCCACTTT.

This clonotype has a handful of counts. The chain has TRBV5-1 and TRBJ1-3; no firm D call. Trimming shortened V by 6 bases and J by 2 bases, and 12 bases separated the two germline ends. CDR1 and CDR2 (germline): SGHRS, YFSETQ. The CDR3 contains 14 residues. The CDR3 DNA follows: TGCGCCAGCAAAGCATCCCTCCCTGGAAACACCATATATTTT. As protein: CASKASLPGNTIYF. Drawing the rest from reference TRBV5-1 and TRBJ1-3, the complete variable domain is KAGVTQTPRYLIKTRGQQVTLSCSPISGHRSVSWYQQTPGQGLQFLFEYFSETQRNKGNFPGRFSGRQFSNSRSEMNVSTLELGDSALYLCASKASLPGNTIYFGEGSWLTVV.

The chain links TRBV6-1 to TRBJ2-3; 11 nucleotides align to TRBD1. This CDR3 is built from 15 residues. V shed 4 bases and J 5 bases; nucleotides not matched to a gene: 5. Germline loops: CDR1 MNHNS, CDR2 SASEGT. CDR3 bases: TGTGCCAGCAGTGTTGGGACAGGGGGTAAAGATACGCAGTATTTT. It encodes CASSVGTGGKDTQYF.

This clonotype was picked up many times. The rearrangement uses TRBV20-1 and TRBJ2-3; D assignment may be TRBD1 or TRBD2 (5 bases each). From germline, CDR1 is DFQATT and CDR2 SNEGSKA (reference sequence). The CDR3 loop spans 13 amino acids. Trimming took off 6 bases at V and 0 bases at J, with 10 bases between the two ends. The CDR3 DNA follows: TGCAGTGCCCCGGGGCCAAGCACAGATACGCAGTATTTT. Its protein product is CSAPGPSTDTQYF.

At least ten counts were recorded for this clonotype. The chain couples TRBV4-1 to TRBJ2-2; 7 bases align to TRBD1. Trimming at V came to 1 base and at J to 1 base, leaving 6 bases not matched to a gene. The CDR3 contains 17 residues. Germline assignment: CDR1 MGHRA and CDR2 YSYEKL. The CDR3 DNA follows: TGCGCCAGCAGCCAAGCCCACAGGGGAAGGAACACCGGGGAGCTGTTTTTT. Protein product: CASSQAHRGRNTGELFF.

J is TRBJ1-2 and V is TRBV10-3; 7 positions match TRBD1. The CDR3 sequence is 15 residues long. V was clipped by 3 bases and J by 2 bases; unmatched bases: 6. CDR1 ENHRY and CDR2 SYGVKD come from the germline V gene. This chain's CDR3 is CAISEQTGRNYGYTF. The CDR3 DNA sequence: TGTGCCATCAGTGAACAGACAGGGAGGAACTATGGCTACACCTTC.

The V call is TRBV12-3 or TRBV12-4, the J call TRBJ2-3; TRBD2 agrees at 11 bases. Trimming took 6 bases from V and 2 from J; bases not matched to a gene: 10. This CDR3 has 17 amino acids. CDR3 sequence reads: CASRPSGGSGVTDTQYF. CDR3 coding DNA: TGTGCCAGCAGGCCTAGCGGGGGGTCTGGAGTCACAGATACGCAGTATTTT.

The chain couples TRBV7-2 to TRBJ1-2; D might be TRBD1 (5 bases). The CDR3 covers 13 residues. Germline-derived CDR1 and CDR2 are SGHTA and FQGNSA. Trimming pared 5 bases from V and 7 bases from J, leaving 14 bases between. The DNA of the CDR3 is TGTGCCAGCAGCATAAAACAGACAGCTGGCTACACCTTC. As protein: CASSIKQTAGYTF.

This clonotype was seen ten or more times. This chain joins TRBV20-1 and TRBJ2-1, with 14 positions matching TRBD2. Germline values: CDR1 DFQATT, CDR2 SNEGSKA (reference sequence). V lost 5 bases, J lost 6 bases, and 6 bases stayed unmatched. This CDR3 spans 15 amino acids. The CDR3, as DNA: TGCAGTGCTTATAGCGGGACTAGCGGGGGCAATGAGCAGTTCTTC. Encoded protein: CSAYSGTSGGNEQFF.

This clonotype has just a few counts. One end of the junction varies from germline; a read error may be responsible. The J gene is TRBJ2-2, the V gene TRBV10-3; D assignment may be TRBD1 or TRBD2 (5 bases each). This CDR3 contains 16 residues. Germline assignment: CDR1 ENHRY and CDR2 SYGVKD. The CDR3 loop is CAASPGRVGGTGELFF. The CDR3, as DNA: TGTGCCGCCTCCCCGGGAAGGGTTGGGGGAACCGGAGAGCTGTTTTTT.

The V and J genes are TRBV24-1 and TRBJ2-3; 7 bases are shared with TRBD1. V was pared by 4 bases and J by 3 bases, with 6 bases of the junction left unmatched. CDR3 length: 15 amino acids. Per germline, CDR1 KGHDR and CDR2 SFDVKD. This CDR3 reads CATSDDRVGTDTQYF. CDR3 in DNA: TGTGCCACCAGTGACGACAGGGTTGGTACAGATACGCAGTATTTT.

The chain joins TRBV20-1 to TRBJ1-6; maybe TRBD1 (5 bases). Germline V gives CDR1 DFQATT, CDR2 SNEGSKA (reference sequence). This CDR3 is built from 15 residues. The V and J ends lost 6 bases and 1 base respectively, with 13 bases between them. CDR3 coding DNA: TGCAGTGCCCCGGGTGGGGGGTCCTATAATTCACCCCTCCACTTT. Encoded protein: CSAPGGGSYNSPLHF.

This clonotype was seen only a few times. V is TRBV19 and J is TRBJ2-5, with 13 bases aligning to TRBD2. Germline CDR1 reads LNHDA; CDR2 reads SQIVND (reference sequence). The CDR3 loop spans 18 amino acids. Germline trimming cut 5 bases from V and 0 bases from J; bases unmatched to any gene: 9. CDR3 protein: CASSHGTSGTAYQETQYF. The CDR3 DNA sequence: TGTGCCAGTAGTCACGGGACTAGCGGGACCGCGTACCAAGAGACCCAGTACTTC.

This chain connects TRBV19 to TRBJ2-5; D may be TRBD1 or TRBD2 (5 bases each). This CDR3 comprises 13 residues. From germline, CDR1 is LNHDA and CDR2 SQIVND (reference sequence). In nucleotides, the CDR3 is TGTGCTACGGGGCAGGCCGTCGATGGGACCCAGTACTTC. This codes for CATGQAVDGTQYF.

This clonotype was seen a few times. V and J are TRBV7-3 and TRBJ2-1; D gene uncertain. Trimming took off 5 bases at V and 7 bases at J, with 9 bases between the two ends. CDR3 length equals 12 residues. CDR1 is SGHTA and CDR2 is FQGTGA in the germline V gene. The CDR3 DNA sequence: TGTGCCAGCAGCCTGGACCCGAATGAGCAGTTCTTC. It translates to CASSLDPNEQFF.

This clonotype was recorded a few times. The rearrangement joins TRBV4-2 to TRBJ1-5; D gene unclear. CDR1 and CDR2 from the germline V gene are LGHNA and YNFKEQ. The length of the CDR3 is 17 residues. The ends were cut back, 0 bases at V and 3 bases at J, with 15 bases in the middle. CDR3 sequence: CASSQDSGTGYNQPQHF. The DNA for the CDR3 is TGTGCCAGCAGCCAAGATTCTGGAACGGGGTACAATCAGCCCCAGCATTTT.

The genes are TRBV10-2 and TRBJ2-7, with D possibly being TRBD1 or TRBD2 (6 bases each). Trimming took off 11 bases at V and 3 bases at J, with 14 bases between the two ends. Per germline, CDR1 WSHSY and CDR2 SAAADI. The CDR3 loop spans 12 amino acids. CDR3 coding DNA: TGCGCCGGTCCGGGGGCCTTCTACGAGCAGTACTTC. Translated: CAGPGAFYEQYF.

V usage is TRBV12-3 or TRBV12-4 and J usage is TRBJ1-5; D is unresolved. Trimming took 1 base from V and 0 from J, leaving 4 bases between them. CDR3 size: 14 residues. CDR3 region: CASSLDYSNQPQHF. CDR3 nucleotides: TGTGCCAGCAGTTTAGATTATAGCAATCAGCCCCAGCATTTT.

The V gene is TRBV5-1, the J gene TRBJ1-1; no clear D. Trimming left V 3 bases short and J 0 bases short, with 15 bases between. The CDR3 sequence is 16 residues long. CDR1 is SGHRS and CDR2 is YFSETQ in the germline V gene. The CDR3 DNA is TGCGCCAGCAGCTCCTCGTTTAGCCGGATGAACACTGAAGCTTTCTTT. Its protein is CASSSSFSRMNTEAFF.

This clonotype was recorded only once. V is TRBV21-1 and J is TRBJ1-5; TRBD1, the table's D call, lacks a check against the DNA. TRBV21-1 is an annotated pseudogene. The CDR3 totals 14 residues. CDR3 sequence (DNA): TGTGCCAGCAGACAGGGACCGGGCAATCAGCCCCAGCATTTT. It is translated as CASRQGPGNQPQHF.

The sample holds a few counts of this clonotype. CDR3 loop: CASSPRGSGGQTQYF. In nucleotides, the CDR3 is TGTGCCAGCAGCCCCCGCGGGAGCGGGGGTCAGACCCAGTACTTC. The V gene is TRBV7-7, the J gene TRBJ2-5; 8 bases align to TRBD2. Germline assignment: CDR1 SSHAT and CDR2 FNYEAQ (reference sequence). Trimming cost V 5 bases and J 6 bases; bases outside gene matches: 11. The CDR3 is 15 residues long. The complete variable domain, with remaining parts taken from reference TRBV7-7 and TRBJ2-5, reads GAGVSQSPRYKVTKRGQDVTLRCDPISSHATLYWYQQALGQGPEFLTYFNYEAQPDKSGLPSDRFSAERPEGSISTLTIQRTEQRDSAMYRCASSPRGSGGQTQYFGPGTRLLVL.

This clonotype has only a few counts. The rearrangement links TRBV6-2 or TRBV6-3 to TRBJ2-5; 11 nucleotides align to TRBD2. The V segment lost 2 bases and the J segment 6 bases; nucleotides outside the gene matches: 8. Germline assignment: CDR1 MNHEY and CDR2 SVGEGT. This CDR3 is built from 16 residues. The CDR3 here is CASSYLLAGGPKTQYF. CDR3 nucleotide sequence: TGTGCCAGCAGTTACCTCCTAGCGGGGGGCCCAAAGACCCAGTACTTC.

This CDR3 is CATQDRAGPDTQYF. In nucleotides, the CDR3 is TGTGCCACACAGGACAGGGCGGGCCCAGATACGCAGTATTTT. The V gene is TRBV27, the J gene TRBJ2-3; 8 nucleotides match TRBD1. The V segment lost 10 bases and the J segment 4 bases; nucleotides outside the gene matches: 10. This CDR3 has 14 residues. Germline assignment: CDR1 MNHEY and CDR2 SMNVEV (reference sequence).